This TCR beta chain originates from a study of beta chain features in type 1 diabetes. Study-level information: Age and gender were similar between patients and healthy donors, as were cell yields. Whole-study findings and limits: Moderately but significantly shorter TCRB CDR3s were found in Type 1 diabetes patients in all four CD4+ subsets.

This clone turned up a few times. Its cognate antigen is unknown. Germline V gives CDR1 SGHNT, CDR2 YYREEE (reference sequence). The CDR3 totals 13 residues. The V end was cut by 4 bases, the J end by 5 bases, with 12 bases between. Expressed TCRB transcripts were sequenced because the isolated RNA had all been reverse transcribed beforehand. Libraries were prepared by immunoSEQ multiplex PCR; TCRdb keeps only in-frame clonotypes and omits some of them. Of around 340,000 clones listed, approximately 10% are singletons. What was sequenced was central memory CD4+ T cells from blood. This TCR was sampled from a man aged 30 to 39 with type 1 diabetes. The rearrangement uses TRBV5-4 and TRBJ1-2; D unclear. The chain's CDR3 is CASSQDGLYGYTF. The CDR3 nucleotides read TGTGCCAGCAGCCAGGACGGTTTGTATGGCTACACCTTC.